Detailed here is one T cell receptor (beta chain). Clones were sequenced by immunoSEQ multiplex PCR, and TCRdb holds only the in-frame ones, with some missing. This table has under 200,000 clones, approximately 81% appearing once. This sample is part of a study of blood T cell repertoires in COVID-19. CDR1 and CDR2 from the germline V gene are MGHRA and YSYEKL. The CDR3 runs 17 residues. Deletions cut 1 base from V and 1 base from J, with 14 bases between. The rearrangement links TRBV4-1 to TRBJ2-1, with a weak D call TRBD2 (6 bases). The sequencing sample was made of peripheral blood. This clonotype was obtained from a man between 18 and 29 years old with active or convalescent COVID-19. CDR3 sequence: CASSQGRVQASYNEQFF. CDR3 nucleotide sequence: TGCGCCAGCAGCCAAGGGAGGGTTCAGGCTTCCTACAATGAGCAGTTCTTC.